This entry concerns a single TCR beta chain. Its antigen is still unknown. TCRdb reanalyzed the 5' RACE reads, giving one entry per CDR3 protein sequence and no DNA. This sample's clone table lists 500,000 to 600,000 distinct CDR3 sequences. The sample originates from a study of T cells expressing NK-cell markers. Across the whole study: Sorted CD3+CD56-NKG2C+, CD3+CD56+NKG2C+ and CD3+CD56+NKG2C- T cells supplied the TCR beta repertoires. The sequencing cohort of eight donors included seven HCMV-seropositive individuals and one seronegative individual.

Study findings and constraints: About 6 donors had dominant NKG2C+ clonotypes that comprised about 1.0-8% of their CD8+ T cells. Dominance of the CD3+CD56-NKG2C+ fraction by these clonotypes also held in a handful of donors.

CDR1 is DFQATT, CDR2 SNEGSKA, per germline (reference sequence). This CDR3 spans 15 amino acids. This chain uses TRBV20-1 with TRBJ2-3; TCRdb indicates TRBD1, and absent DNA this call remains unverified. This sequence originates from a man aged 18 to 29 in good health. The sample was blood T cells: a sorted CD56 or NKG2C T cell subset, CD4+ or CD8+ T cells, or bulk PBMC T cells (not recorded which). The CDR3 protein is CSARDLQGDTDTQYF.